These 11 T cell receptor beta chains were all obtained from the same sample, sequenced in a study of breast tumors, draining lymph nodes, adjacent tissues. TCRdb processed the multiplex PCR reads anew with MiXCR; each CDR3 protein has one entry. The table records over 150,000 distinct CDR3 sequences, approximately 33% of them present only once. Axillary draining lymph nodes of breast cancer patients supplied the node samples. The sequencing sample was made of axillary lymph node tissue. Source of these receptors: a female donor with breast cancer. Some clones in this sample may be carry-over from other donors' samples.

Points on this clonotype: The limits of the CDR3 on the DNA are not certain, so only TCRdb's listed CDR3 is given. This CDR3 is CSVVYYLGEDEQFFGELFF. This chain uses TRBV29-1 with TRBJ2-2; TRBD2 reflects the table's D call only, with no check against the DNA. With termini counted, the CDR3 has 19 amino acids. Germline lookup yields CDR1 SQVTM and CDR2 ANQGSEA.

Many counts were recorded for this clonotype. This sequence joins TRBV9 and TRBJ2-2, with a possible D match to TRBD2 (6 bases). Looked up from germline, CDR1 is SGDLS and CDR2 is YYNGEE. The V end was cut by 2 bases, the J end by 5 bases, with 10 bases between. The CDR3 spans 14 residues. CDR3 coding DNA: TGTGCCAGCAGCGTCTGGGGACTGACCGGGGAGCTGTTTTTT. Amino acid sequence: CASSVWGLTGELFF.

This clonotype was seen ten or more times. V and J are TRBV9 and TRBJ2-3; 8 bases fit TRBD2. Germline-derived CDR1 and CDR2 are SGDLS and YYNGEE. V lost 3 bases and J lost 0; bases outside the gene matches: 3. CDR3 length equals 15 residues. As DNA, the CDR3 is TGTGCCAGCAGCGCCCGGGGGGGTAGCACAGATACGCAGTATTTT. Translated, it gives CASSARGGSTDTQYF.

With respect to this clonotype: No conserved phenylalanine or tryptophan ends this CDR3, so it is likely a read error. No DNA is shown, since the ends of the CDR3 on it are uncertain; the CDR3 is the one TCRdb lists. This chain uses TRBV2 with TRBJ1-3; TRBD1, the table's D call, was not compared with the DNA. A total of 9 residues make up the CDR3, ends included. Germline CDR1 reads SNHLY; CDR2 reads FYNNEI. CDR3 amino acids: CASKGQGIA.

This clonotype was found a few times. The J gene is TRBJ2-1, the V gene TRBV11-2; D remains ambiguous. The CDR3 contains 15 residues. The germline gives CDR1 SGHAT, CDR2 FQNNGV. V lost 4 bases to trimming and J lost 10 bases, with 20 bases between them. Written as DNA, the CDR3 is TGTGCCAGCAGCTCCAACTCCGGAGCCTCCCTAGAGCAGTTCTTC. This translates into CASSSNSGASLEQFF.

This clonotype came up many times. CDR3 bases: TGTGCCAGCAGCCGGACAAGGAGCTCCTACGAGCAGTACTTC. Amino acid sequence: CASSRTRSSYEQYF. V is TRBV7-8 and J is TRBJ2-7, with D possibly being TRBD1 (5 bases). Germline V CDR1 and CDR2: SGHVS, FQNEAQ. The CDR3 is made up of 14 amino acids. V was cut by 5 bases and J by 0 bases, with 11 bases left in between.

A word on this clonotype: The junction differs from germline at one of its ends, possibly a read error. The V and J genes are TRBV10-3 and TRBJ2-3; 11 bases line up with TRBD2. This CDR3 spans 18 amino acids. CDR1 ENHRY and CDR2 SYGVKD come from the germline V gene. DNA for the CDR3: TGTGCCAGCAGTTTTCGGAGTCGACTAGCGGGACTCGAGGATACGCAGTATTTT. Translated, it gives CASSFRSRLAGLEDTQYF.

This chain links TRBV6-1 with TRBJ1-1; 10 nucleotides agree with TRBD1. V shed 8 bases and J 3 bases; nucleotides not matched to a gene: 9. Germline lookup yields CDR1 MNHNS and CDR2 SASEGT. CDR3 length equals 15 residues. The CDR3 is CASGDRGLKDTEAFF. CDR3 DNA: TGTGCCAGCGGGGACAGGGGATTGAAGGACACTGAAGCTTTCTTT.

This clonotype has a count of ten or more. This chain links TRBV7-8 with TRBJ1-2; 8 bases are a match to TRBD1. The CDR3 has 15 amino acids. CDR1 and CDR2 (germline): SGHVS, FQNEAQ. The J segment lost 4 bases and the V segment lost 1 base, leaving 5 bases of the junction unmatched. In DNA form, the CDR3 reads TGTGCCAGCAGCTTAGGACGGGACAGGATCTATGGCTACACCTTC. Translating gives CASSLGRDRIYGYTF.

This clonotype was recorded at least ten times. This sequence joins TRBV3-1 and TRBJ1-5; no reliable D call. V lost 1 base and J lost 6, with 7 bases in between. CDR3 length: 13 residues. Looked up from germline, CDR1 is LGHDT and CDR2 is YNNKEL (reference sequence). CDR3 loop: CASSQVSGQPQHF. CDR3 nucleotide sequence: TGTGCCAGCAGCCAAGTGAGCGGTCAGCCCCAGCATTTT.

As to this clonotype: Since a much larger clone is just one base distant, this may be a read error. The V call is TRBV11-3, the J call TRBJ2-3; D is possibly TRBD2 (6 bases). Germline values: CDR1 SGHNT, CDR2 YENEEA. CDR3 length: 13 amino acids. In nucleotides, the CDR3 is TGTGCCAGCAACTTAGAGGCCGGCGGGGCGCAGTATTTT. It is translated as CASNLEAGGAQYF.